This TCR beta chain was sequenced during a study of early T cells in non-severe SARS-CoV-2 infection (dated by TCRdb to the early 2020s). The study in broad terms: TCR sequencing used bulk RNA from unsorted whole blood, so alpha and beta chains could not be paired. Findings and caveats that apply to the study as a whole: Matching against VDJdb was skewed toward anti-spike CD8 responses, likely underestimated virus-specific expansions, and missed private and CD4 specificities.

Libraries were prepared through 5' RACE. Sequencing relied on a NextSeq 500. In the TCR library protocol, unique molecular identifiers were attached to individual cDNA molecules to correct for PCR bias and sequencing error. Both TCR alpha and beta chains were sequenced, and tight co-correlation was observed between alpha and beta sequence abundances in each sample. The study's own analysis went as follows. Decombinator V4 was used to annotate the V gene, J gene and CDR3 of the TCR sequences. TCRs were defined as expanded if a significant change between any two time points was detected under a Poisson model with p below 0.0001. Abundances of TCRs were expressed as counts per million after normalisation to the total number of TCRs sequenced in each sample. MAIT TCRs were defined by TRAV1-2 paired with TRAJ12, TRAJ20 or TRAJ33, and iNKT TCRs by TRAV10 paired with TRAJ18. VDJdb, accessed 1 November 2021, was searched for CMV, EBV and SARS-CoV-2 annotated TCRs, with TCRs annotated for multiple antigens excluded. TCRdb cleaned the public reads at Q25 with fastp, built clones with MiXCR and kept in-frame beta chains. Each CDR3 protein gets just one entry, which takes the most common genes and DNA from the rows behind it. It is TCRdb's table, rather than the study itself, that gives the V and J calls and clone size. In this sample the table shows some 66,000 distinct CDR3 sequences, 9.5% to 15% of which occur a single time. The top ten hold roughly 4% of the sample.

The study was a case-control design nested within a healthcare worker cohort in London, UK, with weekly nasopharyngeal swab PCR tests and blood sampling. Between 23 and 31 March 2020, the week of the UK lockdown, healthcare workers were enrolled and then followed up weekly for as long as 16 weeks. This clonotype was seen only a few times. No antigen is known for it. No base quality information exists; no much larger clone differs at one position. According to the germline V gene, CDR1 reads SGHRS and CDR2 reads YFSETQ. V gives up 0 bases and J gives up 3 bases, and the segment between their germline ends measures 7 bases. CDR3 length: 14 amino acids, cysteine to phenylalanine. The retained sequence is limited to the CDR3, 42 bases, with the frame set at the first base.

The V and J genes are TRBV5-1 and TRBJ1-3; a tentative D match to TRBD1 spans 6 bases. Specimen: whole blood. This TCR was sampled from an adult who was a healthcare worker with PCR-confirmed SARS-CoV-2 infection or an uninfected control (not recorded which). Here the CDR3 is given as CASSLGQDGNTIYF. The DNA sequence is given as TGCGCCAGCAGCTTGGGACAGGATGGAAACACCATATATTTT.